This TCR beta chain was observed in a study of CD8 T cells in ankylosing spondylitis. Regarding the study as a whole: A TCR beta motif made of fewer than ten highly homologous variants seemed typical of ankylosing spondylitis blood.

J gave up 5 bases and V 1 base, and 7 bases lay outside the gene matches. Per the germline V gene, CDR1 is SGHKS and CDR2 is YYEKEE (reference sequence). CDR3 length equals 15 residues. This clonotype has just a few counts. The antigen remains unidentified. TCRdb reprocessed the 5' RACE reads via MiXCR and lists one record per CDR3 protein. Of about 840,000 distinct CDR3 sequences detected, 12% appear once; the ten largest clones hold roughly 0.51%. This chain connects TRBV5-5 to TRBJ2-5; 8 positions match TRBD2. This clonotype was obtained from a male donor with ankylosing spondylitis. The specimen was blood, either unsorted or a sorted T cell fraction (not recorded which). In DNA, the CDR3 is TGTGCCAGCAGCTTGATGGGCGGGAGGTCTGAGACCCAGTACTTC. Protein product: CASSLMGGRSETQYF. The entire variable domain, with the rest obtained from reference TRBV5-5 and TRBJ2-5, is as follows: DAGVTQSPTHLIKTRGQQVTLRCSPISGHKSVSWYQQVLGQGPQFIFQYYEKEERGRGNFPDRFSARQFPNYSSELNVNALLLGDSALYLCASSLMGGRSETQYFGPGTRLLVL.